Sequencing of this T cell receptor (beta chain) was carried out in a study of CD8+CD57+ T cells in acquired aplastic anemia. J was trimmed by 1 base and V by 6 bases; bases with no gene match: 8. In germline, CDR1 is SGHDT, CDR2 YYEEEE. The CDR3 covers 15 residues. Sequencing involved patients with CD8+CD57+ cell expansion previously shown by flow cytometry. The study profiled TCR beta VDJ and CDR3 using genomic DNA as template. One entry per CDR3 protein, called by TCRdb with MiXCR from the reads. Of about 180,000 distinct CDR3 sequences listed, around 48% are singletons. Points on this clonotype: A clone one base away is much larger, so this may be a read error.

The sample consisted of sorted CD4+, CD8+, or CD8+CD57+ T cells (not recorded which) from PBMCs. The TCR was taken from a human donor with aplastic anemia. The rearrangement links TRBV5-6 to TRBJ2-7; TRBD1 agrees at 9 bases. As DNA, the CDR3 is TGTGCCAGCATCGTACCGGGACAGGGATCCTACGAGCAGTACTTC. It codes for CASIVPGQGSYEQYF.